This T cell receptor beta chain was sequenced for a study of blood T cell repertoires in COVID-19. Study-wide context: The analysed material was cDNA or gDNA that came from T cells, B-cell-depleted T cells, or PBMCs.

The CDR3 runs to 14 residues. With 5 bases clipped from V and 3 bases from J, the junction kept 6 bases outside the gene matches. Germline lookup yields CDR1 SGHVS and CDR2 FNYEAQ. In the authors' workflow: Estimation of nucleated cell counts relied on the amplification of reference gene primers. The method was immunoSEQ multiplex PCR; TCRdb's version includes in-frame clones alone and lacks a portion of them. D and trimming were read from the DNA, whereas the V and J calls and clone size are those reported in that table. Found here are around 39,000 clones, 75% to 85% of them singletons; the top ten hold around 15%.

The receptor was isolated from a woman in her seventies with acute or convalescent COVID-19. The gene calls are TRBV7-6 and TRBJ2-7; TRBD1 aligns across 8 bases. The sequenced sample was peripheral blood. CDR3 DNA: TGTGCCAGCAGCCCCCGACAGGGGATCTACGAGCAGTACTTC. Protein: CASSPRQGIYEQYF.